This TCR beta chain was recovered during a study of STAT5B mutations in CD4+ large granular lymphocyte leukemia. Germline CDR1 KGHSH, CDR2 LQKENI. This CDR3 has 11 amino acids. Trimming shortened V by 6 bases and J by 3 bases, and 2 bases separated the two germline ends. Clones were sequenced by immunoSEQ multiplex PCR, and TCRdb holds only the in-frame ones, with some missing. The sample holds about 31,000 clones; about two thirds are singletons and the top ten take more than 1%. In regard to this clone: No antigen is known for it.

Control samples were healthy donors' buffy coats. Findings of the study overall: Patient CD4-sorted repertoires looked more clonal than healthy CD4+ repertoires, even without putative leukemic clones. 8/27 top patient clones versus 2/35 control clones were TRBV06-family.

The sequencing sample was made of CD4+ T cells from blood buffy coats. This sequence originates from a human donor in good health. The chain links TRBV18 to TRBJ2-2; no clear D. CDR3 nucleotides: TGTGCCAGCTCCCACACCGGGGAGCTGTTTTTT. Translating it yields CASSHTGELFF. Filled out from reference TRBV18 and TRBJ2-2, the complete variable domain reads NAGVMQNPRHLVRRRGQEARLRCSPMKGHSHVYWYRQLPEEGLKFMVYLQKENIIDESGMPKERFSAEFPKEGPSILRIQQVVRGDSAAYFCASSHTGELFFGEGSRLTVL.